The 18 T cell receptor beta chains presented below share a single source sample, sequenced in a study of yellow fever vaccine responses in identical twins (dated by TCRdb to 2017 to 2018). Libraries were constructed by RT-PCR. Sequencing took place on an Illumina HiSeq 2500. Through fastp at Q25 and MiXCR, TCRdb rebuilt clones from the public reads, retaining in-frame beta chains. Each record represents a unique CDR3 protein, reported with the most common genes and DNA among its rows. This sample comprises more than 15,000 distinct CDR3 sequences, approximately 68% of them detected only once. Less than 2.5% of the sample is taken by the ten largest. The sequences come from T cells from blood (PBMCs), unsorted or a sorted subset (not recorded which), collected before or after yellow fever vaccination (not recorded which). The receptor source for this set is a woman in her late teens or twenties who received the yellow fever vaccine. Donor details come from another sample of the same person, matched by shared clones.

This clonotype was observed a few times. This chain connects TRBV11-1 to TRBJ2-7, with 9 bases lining up with TRBD2. The J segment lost 3 bases and the V segment lost 2 bases, leaving 2 bases of the junction unmatched. This CDR3 spans 14 amino acids. CDR1 SGHAT and CDR2 FQDESV come from the germline V gene (reference sequence). In DNA form, the CDR3 reads TGTGCCAGCAGCTTACGCGGGAGGGACTACGAGCAGTACTTC. Encoded protein: CASSLRGRDYEQYF.

CDR3 sequence (DNA): TGTGCCAGCAGGAAAGGACAGAATAATTCACCCCTCCACTTT. Translated: CASRKGQNNSPLHF. This chain links TRBV7-9 with TRBJ1-6; D perhaps matches TRBD1 (6 bases). The CDR3 consists of 14 residues. CDR1 is SEHNR and CDR2 is FQNEAQ in the germline V gene (reference sequence). V was clipped by 6 bases and J by 5 bases, with 11 bases between them.

The chain has TRBV7-9 and TRBJ2-7; D remains unclear. From germline, CDR1 is SEHNR and CDR2 FQNEAQ (reference sequence). Trimming pared 5 bases from V and 0 bases from J, leaving 8 bases between. This CDR3 is 13 amino acids long. CDR3 sequence: CASSSEGSYEQYF. DNA for the CDR3: TGTGCCAGCAGCAGCGAAGGCTCCTACGAGCAGTACTTC.

This clonotype was seen only once. The gene calls are TRBV11-1 and TRBJ2-3, with D unclear. Germline V gene sequence: CDR1 SGHAT, CDR2 FQDESV (reference sequence). The V and J ends lost 3 bases and 4 bases respectively, with 5 bases between them. CDR3 length: 12 amino acids. CDR3 in DNA: TGTGCCAGCAGCTTCCCCCCAGATACGCAGTATTTT. It yields the protein CASSFPPDTQYF.

This chain uses TRBV2 with TRBJ2-7; D is undetermined. CDR1 and CDR2 from the germline V gene are SNHLY and FYNNEI. The V gene lost 7 bases and the J gene lost 0 bases, with 4 bases spanning the gap. CDR3 length: 11 amino acids. The CDR3 loop is CASKISYEQYV. The CDR3, as DNA: TGTGCCAGCAAGATCTCCTACGAGCAGTACGTC.

The chain uses TRBV15 and TRBJ1-2; TRBD1 agrees at 9 bases. The CDR3 covers 17 residues. The V segment lost 0 bases and the J segment 4 bases; nucleotides outside the gene matches: 9. CDR1 and CDR2 (germline): LNHNV, YYDKDF (reference sequence). CDR3 in amino acids: CATSRESTGGAGYGYTF. The CDR3 coding sequence is TGTGCCACCAGCAGAGAGTCCACAGGGGGCGCGGGCTATGGCTACACCTTC.

Written as DNA, the CDR3 is TGTGCCAGCAGTGAACTGGACTACGAGCAGTACGTC. This encodes CASSELDYEQYV. This chain links TRBV2 with TRBJ2-7; D gene uncertain. This CDR3 is built from 12 residues. V lost 2 bases and J 3 bases, leaving 5 bases between the germline ends. Looked up from germline, CDR1 is SNHLY and CDR2 is FYNNEI.

This chain joins TRBV28 and TRBJ1-2; D ambiguous. The CDR3 runs 15 residues. From germline, CDR1 is MDHEN and CDR2 SYDVKM. V was trimmed by 4 bases and J by 5 bases, leaving 17 bases between them. CDR3 residues: CASSSHTLTGYGYTF. The CDR3 DNA reads TGTGCCAGCAGTTCCCATACCCTGACCGGGTATGGCTACACCTTC.

V is TRBV2 and J is TRBJ2-3; D might be TRBD1 (5 bases). With 4 bases removed from V and 0 bases from J, the gap between germline ends came to 5 bases. The germline CDR1 and CDR2 sequences are SNHLY and FYNNEI. The length of the CDR3 is 13 residues. The chain's CDR3 is CASSGQSTDTQYF. CDR3 sequence (DNA): TGTGCCAGCAGTGGACAGAGCACAGATACGCAGTATTTT.

The V gene is TRBV18, the J gene TRBJ1-3; possibly TRBD1 for D (6 bases). Germline CDR1 KGHSH, CDR2 LQKENI. V was cut by 3 bases and J by 0 bases, with 12 bases left in between. CDR3 length: 16 amino acids. The CDR3 protein is CASSPGQHLSGNTIYF. As DNA, the CDR3 is TGTGCCAGCTCACCCGGACAGCACCTCTCTGGAAACACCATATATTTT. The entire variable domain, with the rest obtained from reference TRBV18 and TRBJ1-3, is as follows: NAGVMQNPRHLVRRRGQEARLRCSPMKGHSHVYWYRQLPEEGLKFMVYLQKENIIDESGMPKERFSAEFPKEGPSILRIQQVVRGDSAAYFCASSPGQHLSGNTIYFGEGSWLTVV.

The V gene is TRBV2, the J gene TRBJ2-2; D possibly matches TRBD1 or TRBD2 (6 bases each). Trimming shortened V by 11 bases and J by 1 base, and 14 bases separated the two germline ends. Germline CDR1 SNHLY, CDR2 FYNNEI. This CDR3 has 14 amino acids. The CDR3 here is CACEGGRNTGELFF. The CDR3 DNA sequence: TGTGCCTGCGAAGGGGGGCGGAACACCGGGGAGCTGTTTTTT.

The chain has TRBV9 and TRBJ2-3; 10 bases align to TRBD2. CDR1 is SGDLS, CDR2 YYNGEE, per germline. V gave up 3 bases and J gave up 2 bases; unmatched junction bases: 6. The CDR3 length is 16 residues. CDR3 nucleotide sequence: TGTGCCAGCAGCGAGGGACTAGCGCCTTACACAGATACGCAGTATTTT. Protein: CASSEGLAPYTDTQYF.

The V gene is TRBV2, the J gene TRBJ2-3; TRBD2 agrees at 12 bases. The V gene end was trimmed by 8 bases and the J gene end by 1 base; junction bases not matched to a gene: 7. The V gene's germline CDR1 is SNHLY and CDR2 FYNNEI. The CDR3 totals 16 residues. This chain's CDR3 is CASPVGLAGRTDTQYF. Here the CDR3 DNA reads TGTGCCAGCCCGGTAGGACTAGCGGGGCGCACAGATACGCAGTATTTT.

The V and J genes are TRBV15 and TRBJ2-4; no firm D call. CDR3 length: 13 amino acids. Germline V CDR1 and CDR2: LNHNV, YYDKDF (reference sequence). V lost 0 bases and J 8 bases, leaving 8 bases between the germline ends. In DNA form, the CDR3 reads TGTGCCACCAGCAGAGAAATGTGGCACATTCAGTACTTC. Residues: CATSREMWHIQYF. The full variable domain, its missing parts supplied by reference TRBV15 and TRBJ2-4, is DAMVIQNPRYQVTQFGKPVTLSCSQTLNHNVMYWYQQKSSQAPKLLFHYYDKDFNNEADTPDNFQSRRPNTSFCFLDIRSPGLGDTAMYLCATSREMWHIQYFGAGTRLSVL.

The chain has TRBV24-1 and TRBJ1-4; D ambiguous. The CDR3 has 17 residues. V lost 0 bases, J lost 0 bases, and 10 bases lay in between. Germline V gene lookup returns CDR1 KGHDR and CDR2 SFDVKD. The CDR3 loop reads CATSDLNGYTTNEKLFF. Written as DNA, the CDR3 is TGTGCCACCAGTGATTTGAACGGGTATACAACTAATGAAAAACTGTTTTTT.

This clonotype was observed a handful of times. The chain joins TRBV3-1 to TRBJ2-1; 8 bases align to TRBD2. Germline loops: CDR1 LGHDT, CDR2 YNNKEL (reference sequence). This CDR3 is 16 amino acids long. V gave up 4 bases and J gave up 3 bases; unmatched junction bases: 8. The CDR3 protein is CASSLRGSGSYNEQFF. For the CDR3, the DNA is TGTGCCAGCAGCCTACGTGGAAGCGGGAGCTACAATGAGCAGTTCTTC.

V and J are TRBV29-1 and TRBJ2-3; TRBD2 matches 7 bases. CDR1 and CDR2 from the germline V gene are SQVTM and ANQGSEA. This CDR3 spans 15 amino acids. V shed 7 bases and J 0 bases; nucleotides not matched to a gene: 10. In DNA, the CDR3 is TGCAGCGCTAGAAAGCGGGACCTAAGCACAGATACGCAGTATTTT. Protein: CSARKRDLSTDTQYF.

The chain combines TRBV18 with TRBJ1-1; D not certain. With 2 bases removed from V and 1 base from J, the gap between germline ends came to 8 bases. In germline, CDR1 is KGHSH, CDR2 LQKENI. This CDR3 is 14 amino acids long. CDR3 sequence (DNA): TGTGCCAGCTCACCATTGGCAGGGAACACTGAAGCTTTCTTT. It translates to CASSPLAGNTEAFF.